This T cell receptor (beta chain) was captured by sequencing in a study of shared clonotypes between healthy human individuals. Some clones are missing from TCRdb's copy, which holds only in-frame ones; the method was immunoSEQ multiplex PCR. The sample lists around 2.3 million clones; approximately 94% were seen once. There are 14 residues in the CDR3. Germline loops: CDR1 SNHLY, CDR2 FYNNEI. V shed 1 base and J shed 5 bases, with 9 bases lying between them. The receptor was isolated from a man aged 18-30 years in good health. Material for sequencing was naive CD4+ T cells sorted from blood. Subset of the sample: CD45RA+ positively selected. The chain employs TRBV2 and TRBJ2-1, with TRBD1 as a possible D gene (5 bases). The CDR3 sequence: CASSEDRSDNEQFF. In DNA form, the CDR3 reads TGTGCCAGCAGTGAAGACAGGTCCGACAATGAGCAGTTCTTC.